Below, 5 T cell receptor beta chains from the same sample are listed, as sequenced in a study of blood T cell repertoires in COVID-19 (dated by TCRdb to the early 2020s). The library was made by the immunoSEQ multiplex PCR assay. TCRdb obtained this table from immuneACCESS and retained in-frame rearrangements with V and J assigned. These tables miss some clones; where compared with another copy, unresolved V genes account for less than half of the shortfall, and the remainder is unexplained. This sample holds 37,000 or so clones; roughly 86% were observed only once. The top ten clonotypes cover 62% of the sample. The sample taken for sequencing was peripheral blood. The receptors shown here come from a man aged 65 to 85 with acute or convalescent COVID-19.

In its sample, this clone was seen a few times. The gene calls are TRBV4-2 and TRBJ1-6; 11 bases line up with TRBD1. The CDR3 is 19 residues long. The germline V gene has CDR1 LGHNA and CDR2 YNFKEQ. Losses at the gene ends were 0 bases for V and 5 bases for J; bases not matched to a gene: 9. CDR3 bases: TGTGCCAGCAGCCAAGAAAACAGGGGGACAGGGGGAAATAATTCACCCCTCCACTTT. Its protein product is CASSQENRGTGGNNSPLHF.

This rearrangement joins TRBV5-6 to TRBJ1-1, with 9 positions matching TRBD1. Losses at the gene ends were 0 bases for V and 1 base for J; bases not matched to a gene: 1. Germline lookup yields CDR1 SGHDT and CDR2 YYEEEE. This CDR3 spans 15 amino acids. In DNA, the CDR3 is TGTGCCAGCAGCTTGGGACAGGGGGGGAACACTGAAGCTTTCTTT. Amino acids: CASSLGQGGNTEAFF.

V and J are TRBV10-3 and TRBJ2-7, with D uncertain. The CDR3 sequence is 13 residues long. Per germline, CDR1 ENHRY and CDR2 SYGVKD. The ends were cut back, 2 bases at V and 4 bases at J, with 9 bases in the middle. The DNA of the CDR3 is TGTGCCATCAGTGAGAGTCGTAGTTACGAGCAGTACTTC. Amino acids: CAISESRSYEQYF.

CDR3 nucleotides: TGTGCCAGCAGCTCTCAACAGGTCCGCACCGGGGAGCTGTTTTTT. This sequence encodes CASSSQQVRTGELFF. V usage is TRBV5-4 and J usage is TRBJ2-2; D perhaps matches TRBD1 (5 bases). This CDR3 comprises 15 residues. The germline gives CDR1 SGHNT, CDR2 YYREEE (reference sequence). Trimming took 3 bases from V and 4 from J, leaving 13 bases between them.

The rearrangement uses TRBV6-2 or TRBV6-3 and TRBJ2-7, with TRBD2 as a possible D gene (5 bases). With 6 bases removed from V and 0 bases from J, the gap between germline ends came to 12 bases. Germline values: CDR1 MNHEY, CDR2 SVGEGT. The CDR3 is 14 amino acids. The CDR3 protein is CASSLRRGSYEQYF. The CDR3 DNA is TGTGCCAGCAGCCTCCGACGGGGCTCCTACGAGCAGTACTTC.